This T cell receptor beta chain appears in the sequencing data of a study of early T cells in non-severe SARS-CoV-2 infection. Whole-study findings and limits: Anti-spike CD8 responses were favored in VDJdb matching, and private and CD4 specificities were missed.

The germline gives CDR1 SGHVS, CDR2 FQNEAQ. Trimming took 7 bases from V and 1 from J, leaving 13 bases between them. This CDR3 has 14 amino acids. Attachment of unique molecular identifiers to individual cDNA molecules was performed. TCRdb fed the 5' RACE reads into MiXCR, producing one record per CDR3 protein. Of around 46,000 distinct CDR3 sequences listed, around a tenth are singletons. At least ten counts were recorded for this clonotype. The target antigen is unknown. V usage is TRBV7-8 and J usage is TRBJ2-5; D could derive from TRBD1 or TRBD2 (5 bases each). The TCR sequence derives from an adult who was a healthcare worker with PCR-confirmed SARS-CoV-2 infection or an uninfected control (not recorded which). The source material was whole blood. In DNA form, the CDR3 reads TGTGCCAGCAAGACCCTCGGGACCCAAGAGACCCAGTACTTC. It yields the protein CASKTLGTQETQYF.